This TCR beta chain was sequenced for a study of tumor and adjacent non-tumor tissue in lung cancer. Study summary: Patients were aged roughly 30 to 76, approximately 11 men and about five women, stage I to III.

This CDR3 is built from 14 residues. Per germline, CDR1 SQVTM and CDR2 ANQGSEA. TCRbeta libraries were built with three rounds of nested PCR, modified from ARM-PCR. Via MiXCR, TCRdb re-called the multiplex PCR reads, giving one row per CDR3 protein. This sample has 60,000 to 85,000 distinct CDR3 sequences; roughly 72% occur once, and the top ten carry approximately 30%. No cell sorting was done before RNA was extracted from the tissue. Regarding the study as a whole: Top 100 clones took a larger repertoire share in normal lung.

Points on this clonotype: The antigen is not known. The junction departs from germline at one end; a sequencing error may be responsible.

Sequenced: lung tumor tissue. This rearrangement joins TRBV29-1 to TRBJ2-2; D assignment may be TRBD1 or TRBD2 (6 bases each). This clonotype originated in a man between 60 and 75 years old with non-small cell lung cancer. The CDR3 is CSIEEGGNAGELFF. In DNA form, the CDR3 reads TGCAGCATTGAAGAGGGGGGAAACGCCGGGGAGCTGTTTTTT.